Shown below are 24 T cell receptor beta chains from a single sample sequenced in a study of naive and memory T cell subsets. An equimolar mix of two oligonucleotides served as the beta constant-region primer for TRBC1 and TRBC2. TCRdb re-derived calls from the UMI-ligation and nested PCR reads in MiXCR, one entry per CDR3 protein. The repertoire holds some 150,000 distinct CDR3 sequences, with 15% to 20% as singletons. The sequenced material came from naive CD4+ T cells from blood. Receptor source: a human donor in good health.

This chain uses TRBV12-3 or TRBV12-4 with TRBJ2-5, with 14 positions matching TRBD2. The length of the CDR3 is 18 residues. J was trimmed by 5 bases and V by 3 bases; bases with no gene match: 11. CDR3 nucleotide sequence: TGTGCCAGCAGTTTTAGGATAAACCGACTAGCGGGAGGGGAGACCCAGTACTTC. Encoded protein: CASSFRINRLAGGETQYF.

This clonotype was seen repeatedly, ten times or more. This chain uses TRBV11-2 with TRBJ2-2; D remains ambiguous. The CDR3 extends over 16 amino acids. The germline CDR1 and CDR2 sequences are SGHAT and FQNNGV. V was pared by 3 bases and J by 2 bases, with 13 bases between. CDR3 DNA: TGTGCCAGCAGCTTTATCGCGGCGTTTAACACCGGGGAGCTGTTTTTT. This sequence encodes CASSFIAAFNTGELFF.

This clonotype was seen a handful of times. Here the CDR3 reads CAISRDYEQYF. In DNA form, the CDR3 reads TGTGCCATCAGCCGAGACTACGAGCAGTACTTC. The chain joins TRBV10-3 to TRBJ2-7; no clear D gene. V was shortened by 6 bases and J by 3 bases, with 6 bases between the two germline ends. Germline loops: CDR1 ENHRY, CDR2 SYGVKD. This CDR3 has 11 residues.

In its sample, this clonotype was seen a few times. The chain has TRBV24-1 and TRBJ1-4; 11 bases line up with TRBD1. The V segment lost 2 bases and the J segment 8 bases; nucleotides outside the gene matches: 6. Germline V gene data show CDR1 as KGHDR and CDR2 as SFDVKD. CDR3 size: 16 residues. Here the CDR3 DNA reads TGTGCCACCAGTGATTCCCCGGGACAGGGGGTGGAAAAACTGTTTTTT. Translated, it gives CATSDSPGQGVEKLFF.

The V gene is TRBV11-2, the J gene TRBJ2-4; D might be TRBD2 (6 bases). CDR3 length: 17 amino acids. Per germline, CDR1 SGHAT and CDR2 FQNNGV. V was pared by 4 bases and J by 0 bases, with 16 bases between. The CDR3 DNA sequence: TGTGCCAGCAGCTCATCTAACCGAGCGGGAGCCAAAAACATTCAGTACTTC. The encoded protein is CASSSSNRAGAKNIQYF. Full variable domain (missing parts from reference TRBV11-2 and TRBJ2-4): EAGVAQSPRYKIIEKRQSVAFWCNPISGHATLYWYQQILGQGPKLLIQFQNNGVVDDSQLPKDRFSAERLKGVDSTLKIQPAKLEDSAVYLCASSSSNRAGAKNIQYFGAGTRLSVL.

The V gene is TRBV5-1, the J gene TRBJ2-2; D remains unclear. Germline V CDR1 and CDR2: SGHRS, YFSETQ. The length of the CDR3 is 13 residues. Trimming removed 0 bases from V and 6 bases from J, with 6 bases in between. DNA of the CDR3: TGCGCCAGCAGCTTGGAGGGTTCCGGGGAGCTGTTTTTT. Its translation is CASSLEGSGELFF.

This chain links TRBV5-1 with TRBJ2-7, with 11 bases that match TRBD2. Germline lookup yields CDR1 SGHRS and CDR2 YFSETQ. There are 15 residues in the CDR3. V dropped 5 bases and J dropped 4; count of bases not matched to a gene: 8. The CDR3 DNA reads TGCGCCAGCAGGAGTGGGCTAGCGGGAGGATACGAGCAGTACTTC. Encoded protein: CASRSGLAGGYEQYF. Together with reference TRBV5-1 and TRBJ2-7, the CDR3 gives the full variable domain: KAGVTQTPRYLIKTRGQQVTLSCSPISGHRSVSWYQQTPGQGLQFLFEYFSETQRNKGNFPGRFSGRQFSNSRSEMNVSTLELGDSALYLCASRSGLAGGYEQYFGPGTRLTVT.

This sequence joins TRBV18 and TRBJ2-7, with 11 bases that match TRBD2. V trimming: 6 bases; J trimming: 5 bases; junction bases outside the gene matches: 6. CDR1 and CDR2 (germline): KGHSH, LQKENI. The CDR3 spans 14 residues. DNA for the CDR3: TGTGCCAGCTCCCCCGGGACTAGCGGAGACGAGCAGTACTTC. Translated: CASSPGTSGDEQYF.

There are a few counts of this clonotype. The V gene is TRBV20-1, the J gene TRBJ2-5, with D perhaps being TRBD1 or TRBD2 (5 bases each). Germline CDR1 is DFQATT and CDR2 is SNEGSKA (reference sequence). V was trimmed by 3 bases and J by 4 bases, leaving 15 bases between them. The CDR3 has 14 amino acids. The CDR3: CSARVLGEGETQYF. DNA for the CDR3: TGCAGTGCTAGGGTTCTGGGGGAAGGAGAGACCCAGTACTTC.

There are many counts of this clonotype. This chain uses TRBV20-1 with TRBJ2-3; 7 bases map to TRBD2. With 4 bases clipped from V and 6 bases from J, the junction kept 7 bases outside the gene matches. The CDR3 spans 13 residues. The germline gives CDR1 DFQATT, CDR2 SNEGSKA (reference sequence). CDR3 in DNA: TGCAGTGCTACCATGACTAGCTCCGATACGCAGTATTTT. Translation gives CSATMTSSDTQYF.

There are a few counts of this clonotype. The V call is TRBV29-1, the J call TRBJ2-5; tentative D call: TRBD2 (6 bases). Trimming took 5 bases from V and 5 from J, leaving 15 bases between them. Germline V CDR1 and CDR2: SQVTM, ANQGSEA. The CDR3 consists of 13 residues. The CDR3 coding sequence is TGCAGCGTTCGTCGGGGGTTGGCGGAGACCCAGTACTTC. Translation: CSVRRGLAETQYF.

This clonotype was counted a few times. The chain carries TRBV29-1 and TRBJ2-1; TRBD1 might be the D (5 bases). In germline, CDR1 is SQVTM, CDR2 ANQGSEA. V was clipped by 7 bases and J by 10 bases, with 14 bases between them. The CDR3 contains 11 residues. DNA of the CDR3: TGCAGCGGTCAGGGTTCAGAGGAGCAGTTCTTC. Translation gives CSGQGSEEQFF.

CDR3 sequence reads: CASSQDPRGKLFF. CDR3 DNA sequence: TGCGCCAGCAGCCAAGATCCCAGGGGAAAACTGTTTTTT. This chain connects TRBV4-1 to TRBJ1-4; possible D gene TRBD1, 6 bases. V was trimmed by 0 bases and J by 10 bases, leaving 9 bases between them. Germline lookup yields CDR1 MGHRA and CDR2 YSYEKL. The CDR3 sequence is 13 residues long.

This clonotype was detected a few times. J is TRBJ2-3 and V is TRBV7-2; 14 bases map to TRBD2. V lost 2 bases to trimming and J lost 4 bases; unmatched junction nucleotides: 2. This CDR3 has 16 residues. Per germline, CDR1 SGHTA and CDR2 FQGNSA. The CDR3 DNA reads TGTGCCAGCAGCTTACGACTAGCGGGAGGGGCAGATACGCAGTATTTT. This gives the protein CASSLRLAGGADTQYF.

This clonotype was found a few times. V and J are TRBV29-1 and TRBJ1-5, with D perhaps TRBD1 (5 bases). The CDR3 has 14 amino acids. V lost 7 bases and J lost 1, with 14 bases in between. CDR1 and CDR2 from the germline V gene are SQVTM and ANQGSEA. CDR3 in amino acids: CSATGAGSNQPQHF. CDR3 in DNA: TGCAGCGCTACAGGCGCTGGGAGCAATCAGCCCCAGCATTTT. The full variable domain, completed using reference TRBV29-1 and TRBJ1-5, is SAVISQKPSRDICQRGTSLTIQCQVDSQVTMMFWYRQQPGQSLTLIATANQGSEATYESGFVIDKFPISRPNLTFSTLTVSNMSPEDSSIYLCSATGAGSNQPQHFGDGTRLSIL.

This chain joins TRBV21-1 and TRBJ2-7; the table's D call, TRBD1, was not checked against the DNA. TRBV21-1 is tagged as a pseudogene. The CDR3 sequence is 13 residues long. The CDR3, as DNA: TGTGCCAGCAGCAATGGGACAGGGCTCGAGCAGTACTTC. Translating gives CASSNGTGLEQYF.

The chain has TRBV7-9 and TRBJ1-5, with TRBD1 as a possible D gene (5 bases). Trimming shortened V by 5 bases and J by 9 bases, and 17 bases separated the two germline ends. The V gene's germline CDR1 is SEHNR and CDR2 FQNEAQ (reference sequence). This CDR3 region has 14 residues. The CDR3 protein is CASSQDGRGPPQHF. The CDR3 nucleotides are TGTGCCAGCAGCCAGGACGGCCGGGGACCGCCCCAGCATTTT.

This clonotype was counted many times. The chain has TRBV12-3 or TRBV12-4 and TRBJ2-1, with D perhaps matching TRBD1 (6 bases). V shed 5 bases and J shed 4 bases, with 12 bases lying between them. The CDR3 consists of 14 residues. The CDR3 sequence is CASSQRQEYNEQFF. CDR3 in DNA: TGTGCCAGCAGTCAGAGACAGGAATACAATGAGCAGTTCTTC.

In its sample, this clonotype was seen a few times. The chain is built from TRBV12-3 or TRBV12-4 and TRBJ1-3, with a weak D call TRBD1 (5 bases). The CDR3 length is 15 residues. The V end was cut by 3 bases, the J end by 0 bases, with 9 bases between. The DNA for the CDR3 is TGTGCCAGCAGTTTTCAGGGAGCCTCTGGAAACACCATATATTTT. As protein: CASSFQGASGNTIYF.

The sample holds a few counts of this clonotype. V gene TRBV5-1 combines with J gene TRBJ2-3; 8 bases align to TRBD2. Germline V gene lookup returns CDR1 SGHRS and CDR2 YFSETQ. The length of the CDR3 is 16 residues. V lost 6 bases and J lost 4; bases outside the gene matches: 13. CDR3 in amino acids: CASNPLTGGPADTQYF. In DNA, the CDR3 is TGCGCCAGCAATCCCTTAACGGGAGGGCCGGCAGATACGCAGTATTTT.

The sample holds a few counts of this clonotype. This CDR3 reads CASSTGWGLSYNEQFF. The CDR3, as DNA: TGCGCCAGCAGTACAGGGTGGGGACTCTCCTACAATGAGCAGTTCTTC. V and J are TRBV10-1 and TRBJ2-1; D assignment may be TRBD1 or TRBD2 (6 bases each). The length of the CDR3 is 16 residues. Germline CDR1 is WNHNN and CDR2 is SYGVQD (reference sequence). Trimming shortened V by 5 bases and J by 0 bases, and 14 bases separated the two germline ends.

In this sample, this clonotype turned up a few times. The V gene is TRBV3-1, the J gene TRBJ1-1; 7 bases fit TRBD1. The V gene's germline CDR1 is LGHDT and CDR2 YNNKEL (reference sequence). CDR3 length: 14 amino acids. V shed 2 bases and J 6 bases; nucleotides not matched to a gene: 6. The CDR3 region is CASSQIQGTPEAFF. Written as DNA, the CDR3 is TGTGCCAGCAGCCAAATACAGGGGACGCCTGAAGCTTTCTTT. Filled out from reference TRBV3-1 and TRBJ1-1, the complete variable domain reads DTAVSQTPKYLVTQMGNDKSIKCEQNLGHDTMYWYKQDSKKFLKIMFSYNNKELIINETVPNRFSPKSPDKAHLNLHINSLELGDSAVYFCASSQIQGTPEAFFGQGTRLTVV.

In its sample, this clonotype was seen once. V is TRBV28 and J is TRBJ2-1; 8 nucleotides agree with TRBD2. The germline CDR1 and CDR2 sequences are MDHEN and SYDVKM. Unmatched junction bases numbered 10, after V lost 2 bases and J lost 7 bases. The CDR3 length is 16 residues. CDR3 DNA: TGTGCCAGCAGTTTACACATAGCGGGAATGGGGAATGAGCAGTTCTTC. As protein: CASSLHIAGMGNEQFF.

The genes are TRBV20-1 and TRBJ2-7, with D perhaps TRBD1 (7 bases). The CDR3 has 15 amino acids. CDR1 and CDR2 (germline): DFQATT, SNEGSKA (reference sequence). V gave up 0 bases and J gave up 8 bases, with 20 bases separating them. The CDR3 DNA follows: TGCAGTGCTAGAGATTCAGGGGGGCGGATTGGGAAGCAGTACTTC. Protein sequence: CSARDSGGRIGKQYF.